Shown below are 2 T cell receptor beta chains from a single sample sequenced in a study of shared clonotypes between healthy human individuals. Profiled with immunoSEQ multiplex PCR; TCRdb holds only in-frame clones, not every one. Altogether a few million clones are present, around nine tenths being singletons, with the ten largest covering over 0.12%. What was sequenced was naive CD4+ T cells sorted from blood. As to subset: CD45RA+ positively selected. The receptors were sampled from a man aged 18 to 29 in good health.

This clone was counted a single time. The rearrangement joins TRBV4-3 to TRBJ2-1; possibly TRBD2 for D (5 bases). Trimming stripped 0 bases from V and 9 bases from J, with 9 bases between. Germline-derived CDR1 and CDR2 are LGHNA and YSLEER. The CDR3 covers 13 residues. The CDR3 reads CASSQDRLTEQFF. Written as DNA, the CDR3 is TGCGCCAGCAGCCAAGATCGACTAACTGAGCAGTTCTTC.

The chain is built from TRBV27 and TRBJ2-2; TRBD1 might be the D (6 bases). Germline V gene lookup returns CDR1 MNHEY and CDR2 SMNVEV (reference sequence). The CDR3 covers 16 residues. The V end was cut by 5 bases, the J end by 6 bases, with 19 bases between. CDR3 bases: TGTGCCAGCAGTACCTCCGCACACAGGGATTCCGGGGAGCTGTTTTTT. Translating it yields CASSTSAHRDSGELFF.